Listed below are T cell receptor beta chains from one sample, sequenced in a study of CD8 T cells in ankylosing spondylitis. TCRdb redid the calling of the 5' RACE reads with MiXCR, one entry per CDR3 protein. This table holds around 91,000 distinct CDR3 sequences, roughly 8.5% found once. Sequenced sample: blood, either unsorted or a sorted T cell fraction (not recorded which). All receptors come from a male donor with ankylosing spondylitis. Each CDR3 is given with its conserved first and last residue. The order of the fields is V gene, D gene, clone size, J gene, CDR3 protein, CDR3 DNA. D genes are given only for firm matches. Rows may omit the clone size; those that give it use once, few, many or a size class.

V gene: TRBV7-2
D gene: .
clone size: few
J gene: TRBJ1-2
CDR3 protein: CASSLAGDYGYTF
CDR3 DNA: TGTGCCAGCAGCTTAGCCGGAGACTATGGCTACACCTTC

V gene: TRBV6-1
D gene: TRBD2
clone size: many
J gene: TRBJ2-1
CDR3 protein: CASSEGLAGESLWYNEQFF
CDR3 DNA: TGTGCCAGCAGTGAAGGACTAGCGGGAGAGTCCCTTTGGTACAATGAGCAGTTCTTC

V gene: TRBV5-6
D gene: .
clone size: few
J gene: TRBJ2-7
CDR3 protein: CASSWGWTGASYEQYF
CDR3 DNA: TGTGCCAGCAGCTGGGGATGGACCGGGGCCTCCTACGAGCAGTACTTC

V gene: TRBV14
D gene: .
clone size: .
J gene: TRBJ2-1
CDR3 protein: CASASFRGYNEQFF
CDR3 DNA: TGTGCCAGCGCCTCGTTCCGGGGGTACAATGAGCAGTTCTTC

V gene: TRBV11-2
D gene: .
clone size: many
J gene: TRBJ1-2
CDR3 protein: CASSLGRGSNYGYTF
CDR3 DNA: TGTGCCAGCAGCCTCGGAAGAGGGTCTAACTATGGCTACACCTTC

V gene: TRBV5-5
D gene: TRBD1
clone size: few
J gene: TRBJ2-1
CDR3 protein: CASSFIDRGVGNEQFF
CDR3 DNA: TGTGCCAGCAGCTTTATTGACAGGGGAGTGGGGAATGAGCAGTTCTTC

V gene: TRBV5-6
D gene: TRBD1
clone size: few
J gene: TRBJ2-5
CDR3 protein: CASSLVKQGALEETQYF
CDR3 DNA: TGTGCCAGCAGCTTGGTGAAACAGGGGGCGCTTGAAGAGACCCAGTACTTC

V gene: TRBV5-6
D gene: .
clone size: few
J gene: TRBJ2-7
CDR3 protein: CASSPRDAPYEQYF
CDR3 DNA: TGTGCCAGCAGCCCCCGGGACGCGCCCTACGAGCAGTACTTC

V gene: TRBV11-2
D gene: .
clone size: many
J gene: TRBJ2-5
CDR3 protein: CASSLEYGEETQYF
CDR3 DNA: TGTGCCAGCAGCTTAGAATACGGGGAAGAGACCCAGTACTTC

V gene: TRBV4-2
D gene: TRBD2
clone size: .
J gene: TRBJ2-1
CDR3 protein: CASSPSAGESYNEQFF
CDR3 DNA: TGTGCCAGCAGCCCCTCAGCGGGAGAGTCCTACAATGAGCAGTTCTTC

V gene: TRBV12-3/TRBV12-4
D gene: .
clone size: .
J gene: TRBJ1-5
CDR3 protein: CASSLGTASNQPQHF
CDR3 DNA: TGTGCCAGCAGTTTAGGGACCGCTAGCAATCAGCCCCAGCATTTT

V gene: TRBV12-3/TRBV12-4
D gene: .
clone size: .
J gene: TRBJ2-5
CDR3 protein: CASSLMGHPQETQYF
CDR3 DNA: TGTGCCAGCAGTTTAATGGGACACCCGCAAGAGACCCAGTACTTC

V gene: TRBV5-1
D gene: TRBD2
clone size: few
J gene: TRBJ2-7
CDR3 protein: CASSPFSGRTYEQYF
CDR3 DNA: TGCGCCAGCAGCCCTTTTAGCGGGAGGACCTACGAGCAGTACTTC

V gene: TRBV24-1
D gene: .
clone size: .
J gene: TRBJ2-1
CDR3 protein: CATSDLTLAEQFF
CDR3 DNA: TGTGCCACCAGTGATTTGACCTTGGCTGAGCAGTTCTTC

V gene: TRBV7-9
D gene: .
clone size: .
J gene: TRBJ2-7
CDR3 protein: CASSSPGFAYEQYF
CDR3 DNA: TGTGCCAGCAGCTCCCCAGGGTTTGCCTACGAGCAGTACTTC

V gene: TRBV4-2
D gene: .
clone size: few
J gene: TRBJ2-7
CDR3 protein: CASSQAVGITVEQYF
CDR3 DNA: TGTGCCAGCAGCCAGGCGGTCGGGATCACTGTCGAGCAGTACTTC

V gene: TRBV6-6
D gene: .
clone size: .
J gene: TRBJ1-1
CDR3 protein: CASDWGNTEAFF
CDR3 DNA: TGTGCCAGCGATTGGGGGAACACTGAAGCTTTCTTT

V gene: TRBV5-6
D gene: .
clone size: many
J gene: TRBJ2-1
CDR3 protein: CASSYGYNEQFF
CDR3 DNA: TGTGCCAGCAGCTATGGTTACAATGAGCAGTTCTTC

V gene: TRBV7-8
D gene: .
clone size: many
J gene: TRBJ1-6
CDR3 protein: CASSPAAENSPLHF
CDR3 DNA: TGTGCCAGCAGCCCCGCGGCTGAGAATTCACCCCTCCACTTT

V gene: TRBV25-1
D gene: TRBD1
clone size: few
J gene: TRBJ2-5
CDR3 protein: CASSERGQEGSETQYF
CDR3 DNA: TGTGCCAGCAGTGAAAGGGGACAGGAAGGGTCAGAGACCCAGTACTTC

V gene: TRBV7-8
D gene: .
clone size: .
J gene: TRBJ1-2
CDR3 protein: CATTPGPGTGYGYTF
CDR3 DNA: TGTGCCACCACCCCAGGGCCGGGTACGGGCTATGGCTACACCTTC

V gene: TRBV7-6
D gene: .
clone size: .
J gene: TRBJ2-1
CDR3 protein: CASSLGGAYQYNEQFF
CDR3 DNA: TGTGCCAGCAGCTTAGGGGGAGCATACCAGTACAATGAGCAGTTCTTC

V gene: TRBV2
D gene: TRBD1
clone size: .
J gene: TRBJ2-2
CDR3 protein: CASRLGQGVSGELFF
CDR3 DNA: TGTGCCAGCAGATTGGGACAGGGGGTGTCCGGGGAGCTGTTTTTT

V gene: TRBV4-1
D gene: .
clone size: many
J gene: TRBJ1-6
CDR3 protein: CASSLQTGYNSPLHF
CDR3 DNA: TGCGCCAGCAGCCTTCAAACGGGGTATAATTCACCCCTCCACTTT

V gene: TRBV19
D gene: .
clone size: .
J gene: TRBJ2-1
CDR3 protein: CASSIGVDSLIGEQFF
CDR3 DNA: TGTGCCAGTAGTATAGGAGTCGACAGTTTGATAGGTGAGCAGTTCTTC

V gene: TRBV15
D gene: .
clone size: medium-sized
J gene: TRBJ2-3
CDR3 protein: CATSSPRDAADTQYF
CDR3 DNA: TGTGCCACCAGCAGTCCCCGGGATGCAGCAGATACGCAGTATTTT

V gene: TRBV4-1
D gene: .
clone size: many
J gene: TRBJ1-1
CDR3 protein: CASSQDKVLTSGAGSTEAFF
CDR3 DNA: TGCGCCAGCAGCCAAGATAAAGTCCTCACATCGGGCGCAGGAAGCACTGAAGCTTTCTTT

V gene: TRBV2
D gene: TRBD1
clone size: few
J gene: TRBJ2-1
CDR3 protein: CASCTGRQGTYNEQFF
CDR3 DNA: TGTGCCAGCTGCACCGGGCGACAGGGAACATACAATGAGCAGTTCTTC

V gene: TRBV24-1
D gene: .
clone size: many
J gene: TRBJ1-1
CDR3 protein: CATSPDRNTEAFF
CDR3 DNA: TGTGCCACCAGTCCCGACAGGAACACTGAAGCTTTCTTT

V gene: TRBV27
D gene: .
clone size: .
J gene: TRBJ2-3
CDR3 protein: CASSPTDSTDTQYF
CDR3 DNA: TGTGCCAGCAGTCCAACAGACAGCACAGATACGCAGTATTTT

V gene: TRBV5-5
D gene: .
clone size: few
J gene: TRBJ1-3
CDR3 protein: CASSPPGWEEKNTIYF
CDR3 DNA: TGTGCCAGCAGCCCTCCGGGATGGGAGGAAAAAAACACCATATATTTT

V gene: TRBV20-1
D gene: TRBD1
clone size: few
J gene: TRBJ1-2
CDR3 protein: CSAREGTGEPYFYGYTF
CDR3 DNA: TGCAGTGCTAGAGAGGGGACAGGTGAACCGTATTTTTATGGCTACACCTTC

V gene: TRBV6-1
D gene: .
clone size: few
J gene: TRBJ2-7
CDR3 protein: CASAWGGNRYEQYF
CDR3 DNA: TGTGCCAGCGCGTGGGGAGGTAATCGCTACGAGCAGTACTTC

V gene: TRBV4-1
D gene: .
clone size: few
J gene: TRBJ1-5
CDR3 protein: CASHGQFEGNQPQHF
CDR3 DNA: TGCGCCAGCCACGGCCAGTTTGAGGGCAATCAGCCCCAGCATTTT

V gene: TRBV27
D gene: .
clone size: .
J gene: TRBJ2-2
CDR3 protein: CASSLLPGIANTGELFF
CDR3 DNA: TGTGCCAGCAGTTTATTGCCGGGAATCGCGAACACCGGGGAGCTGTTTTTT

V gene: TRBV7-6
D gene: .
clone size: many
J gene: TRBJ2-3
CDR3 protein: CASSLVIGSPDTQYF
CDR3 DNA: TGTGCCAGCAGCTTAGTTATCGGGAGCCCAGATACGCAGTATTTT

V gene: TRBV5-1
D gene: .
clone size: many
J gene: TRBJ2-4
CDR3 protein: CASSFQGIGAKNIQYF
CDR3 DNA: TGCGCCAGCAGCTTCCAGGGGATTGGAGCCAAAAACATTCAGTACTTC

V gene: TRBV27
D gene: .
clone size: few
J gene: TRBJ1-1
CDR3 protein: CASSLSPAGTEAFF
CDR3 DNA: TGTGCCAGCAGTTTATCGCCGGCAGGGACTGAAGCTTTCTTT

V gene: TRBV25-1
D gene: .
clone size: many
J gene: TRBJ2-2
CDR3 protein: CASSEEQFFPGELFF
CDR3 DNA: TGTGCCAGCAGTGAAGAACAGTTTTTCCCCGGGGAGCTGTTTTTT

V gene: TRBV7-9
D gene: .
clone size: few
J gene: TRBJ2-2
CDR3 protein: CASSGFDTGELFF
CDR3 DNA: TGTGCCAGCAGCGGCTTTGACACCGGGGAGCTGTTTTTT

V gene: TRBV20-1
D gene: .
clone size: few
J gene: TRBJ1-5
CDR3 protein: CSATNSLWNQPQHF
CDR3 DNA: TGCAGTGCTACGAACTCCCTCTGGAATCAGCCCCAGCATTTT

V gene: TRBV5-1
D gene: .
clone size: many
J gene: TRBJ1-1
CDR3 protein: CASSQTPTERGTEAFF
CDR3 DNA: TGCGCCAGCAGCCAAACCCCGACAGAGAGGGGCACTGAAGCTTTCTTT

V gene: TRBV20-1
D gene: .
clone size: few
J gene: TRBJ2-1
CDR3 protein: CSARDMGELDNEQFF
CDR3 DNA: TGCAGTGCTAGAGATATGGGGGAGCTCGACAATGAGCAGTTCTTC

V gene: TRBV11-2
D gene: .
clone size: many
J gene: TRBJ2-7
CDR3 protein: CASSLDPLTYEQYF
CDR3 DNA: TGTGCCAGCAGCTTAGATCCGCTGACCTACGAGCAGTACTTC

V gene: TRBV27
D gene: .
clone size: many
J gene: TRBJ2-7
CDR3 protein: CASSLFGWTRSYEQYF
CDR3 DNA: TGTGCCAGCAGTTTATTTGGCTGGACTCGTTCCTACGAGCAGTACTTC

V gene: TRBV3-1
D gene: .
clone size: .
J gene: TRBJ1-1
CDR3 protein: CASSPDGMNTEAFF
CDR3 DNA: TGTGCCAGCAGCCCAGACGGAATGAACACTGAAGCTTTCTTT

V gene: TRBV11-2
D gene: TRBD1
clone size: .
J gene: TRBJ2-7
CDR3 protein: CASSPVLGQMTYEQYF
CDR3 DNA: TGTGCCAGCAGCCCTGTTCTGGGACAGATGACCTACGAGCAGTACTTC